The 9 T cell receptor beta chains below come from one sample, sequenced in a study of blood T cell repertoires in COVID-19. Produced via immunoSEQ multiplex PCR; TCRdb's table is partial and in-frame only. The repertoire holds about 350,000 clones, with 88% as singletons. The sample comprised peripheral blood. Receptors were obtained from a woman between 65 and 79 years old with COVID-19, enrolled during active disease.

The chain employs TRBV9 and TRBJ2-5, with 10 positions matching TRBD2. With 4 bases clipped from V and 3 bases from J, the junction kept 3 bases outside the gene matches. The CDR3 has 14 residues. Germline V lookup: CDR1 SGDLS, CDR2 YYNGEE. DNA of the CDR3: TGTGCCAGCAGCTTCGGACTAGCGGAAGAGACCCAGTACTTC. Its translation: CASSFGLAEETQYF.

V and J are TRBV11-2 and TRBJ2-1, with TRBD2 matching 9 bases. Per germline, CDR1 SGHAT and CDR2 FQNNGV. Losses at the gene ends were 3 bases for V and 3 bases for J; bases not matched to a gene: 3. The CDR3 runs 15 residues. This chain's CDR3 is CASSFSRGGYNEQFF. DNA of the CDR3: TGTGCCAGCAGCTTCTCGCGGGGGGGCTACAATGAGCAGTTCTTC. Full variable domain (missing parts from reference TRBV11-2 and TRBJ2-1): EAGVAQSPRYKIIEKRQSVAFWCNPISGHATLYWYQQILGQGPKLLIQFQNNGVVDDSQLPKDRFSAERLKGVDSTLKIQPAKLEDSAVYLCASSFSRGGYNEQFFGPGTRLTVL.

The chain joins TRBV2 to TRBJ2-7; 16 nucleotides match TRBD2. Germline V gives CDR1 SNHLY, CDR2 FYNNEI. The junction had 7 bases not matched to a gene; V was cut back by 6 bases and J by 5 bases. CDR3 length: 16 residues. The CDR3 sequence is CASSPGLAGGIDEQYF. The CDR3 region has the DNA TGTGCCAGCAGCCCGGGACTAGCGGGGGGGATTGACGAGCAGTACTTC. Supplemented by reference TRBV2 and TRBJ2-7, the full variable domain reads EPEVTQTPSHQVTQMGQEVILRCVPISNHLYFYWYRQILGQKVEFLVSFYNNEISEKSEIFDDQFSVERPDGSNFTLKIRSTKLEDSAMYFCASSPGLAGGIDEQYFGPGTRLTVT.

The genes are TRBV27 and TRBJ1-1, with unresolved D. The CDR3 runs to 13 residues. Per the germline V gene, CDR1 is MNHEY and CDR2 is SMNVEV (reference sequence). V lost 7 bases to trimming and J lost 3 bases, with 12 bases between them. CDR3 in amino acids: CASTSGGDTEAFF. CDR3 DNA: TGTGCCAGCACTTCGGGTGGCGACACTGAAGCTTTCTTT.

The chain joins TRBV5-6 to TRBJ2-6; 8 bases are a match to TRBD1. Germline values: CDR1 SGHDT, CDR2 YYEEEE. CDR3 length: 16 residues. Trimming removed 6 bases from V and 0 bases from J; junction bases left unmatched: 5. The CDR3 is CASTQTGGSGANVLTF. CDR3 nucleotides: TGTGCCAGCACCCAAACAGGGGGCTCTGGGGCCAACGTCCTGACTTTC.

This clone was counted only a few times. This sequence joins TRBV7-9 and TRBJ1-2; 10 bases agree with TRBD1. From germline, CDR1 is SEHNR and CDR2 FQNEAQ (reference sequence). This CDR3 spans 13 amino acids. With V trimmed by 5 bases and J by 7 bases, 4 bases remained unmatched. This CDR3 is CASSKTGGSGYTF. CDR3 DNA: TGTGCCAGCAGCAAGACAGGGGGCTCTGGCTACACCTTC.

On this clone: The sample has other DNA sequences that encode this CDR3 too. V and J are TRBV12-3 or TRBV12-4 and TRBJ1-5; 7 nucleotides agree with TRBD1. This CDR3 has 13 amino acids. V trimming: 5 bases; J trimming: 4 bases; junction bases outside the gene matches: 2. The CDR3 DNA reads TGTGCCAGCAGTCCAGGGGGGAATCAGCCCCAGCATTTT. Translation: CASSPGGNQPQHF.

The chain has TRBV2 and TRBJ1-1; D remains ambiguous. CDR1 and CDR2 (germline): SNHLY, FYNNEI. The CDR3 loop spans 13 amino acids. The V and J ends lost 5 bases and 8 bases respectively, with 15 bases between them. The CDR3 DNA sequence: TGTGCCAGCAGTAACCCCGGTTCGGGAGAAGCTTTCTTT. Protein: CASSNPGSGEAFF.

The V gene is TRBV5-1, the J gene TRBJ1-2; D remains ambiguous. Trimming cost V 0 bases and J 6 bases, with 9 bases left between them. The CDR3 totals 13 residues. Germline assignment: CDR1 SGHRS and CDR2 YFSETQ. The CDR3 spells CASSLGGSDGYTF. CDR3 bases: TGCGCCAGCAGCTTGGGAGGGTCCGATGGCTACACCTTC.